The clone carrying this T cell receptor (beta chain) came up a few times. This specimen belongs to a study of beta chain features in type 1 diabetes. Every bit of the isolated RNA underwent reverse transcription, so sequencing read expressed TCRB transcripts. TCRdb's copy holds only in-frame clones and misses some; the assay was immunoSEQ multiplex PCR. The sample yields about 140,000 clones, about a tenth seen once. Germline assignment: CDR1 SGHAT and CDR2 FQNNGV. The CDR3 runs to 16 residues. V lost 3 bases and J lost 0, with 11 bases in between. The chain is built from TRBV11-2 and TRBJ2-2, with D possibly TRBD1 on 6 matching bases. The sequencing sample was made of central memory CD4+ T cells from blood. The receptor was derived from a woman aged 40 to 50 in good health. The CDR3 sequence is CASSLTGTPNTGELFF. As DNA, the CDR3 is TGTGCCAGCAGCTTGACCGGGACACCGAACACCGGGGAGCTGTTTTTT. The full variable domain, its missing parts supplied by reference TRBV11-2 and TRBJ2-2, is EAGVAQSPRYKIIEKRQSVAFWCNPISGHATLYWYQQILGQGPKLLIQFQNNGVVDDSQLPKDRFSAERLKGVDSTLKIQPAKLEDSAVYLCASSLTGTPNTGELFFGEGSRLTVL.